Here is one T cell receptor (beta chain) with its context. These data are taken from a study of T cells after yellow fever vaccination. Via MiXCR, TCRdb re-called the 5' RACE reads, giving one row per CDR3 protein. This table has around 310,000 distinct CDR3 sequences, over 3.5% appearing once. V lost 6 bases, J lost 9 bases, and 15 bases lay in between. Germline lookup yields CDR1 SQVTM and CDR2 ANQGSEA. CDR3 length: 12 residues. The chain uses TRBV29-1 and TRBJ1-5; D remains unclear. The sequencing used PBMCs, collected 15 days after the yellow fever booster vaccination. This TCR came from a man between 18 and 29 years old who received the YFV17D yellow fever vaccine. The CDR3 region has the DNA TGCAGCGTGAAAGTAACGAACGGGCCCCAGCATTTT. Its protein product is CSVKVTNGPQHF. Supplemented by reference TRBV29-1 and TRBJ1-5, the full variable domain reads SAVISQKPSRDICQRGTSLTIQCQVDSQVTMMFWYRQQPGQSLTLIATANQGSEATYESGFVIDKFPISRPNLTFSTLTVSNMSPEDSSIYLCSVKVTNGPQHFGDGTRLSIL.